What follows are 7 T cell receptor beta chains derived from one specimen sequenced in a study of identical twins. TCRdb passed the 5' RACE reads through MiXCR, listing each CDR3 protein once. Of 1.5 million to 2 million distinct CDR3 sequences in the sample, roughly a third were seen once. The sequenced material came from cord blood. The receptors shown here come from a newborn girl in good health.

This clonotype was seen ten or more times. The chain combines TRBV4-2 with TRBJ2-7; D ambiguous. CDR1 and CDR2 from the germline V gene are LGHNA and YNFKEQ. CDR3 size: 14 residues. Deletions cut 0 bases from V and 3 bases from J, with 9 bases between. The CDR3 DNA follows: TGTGCCAGCAGCCAAGACGTGGGGTACTACGAGCAGTACTTC. This gives the protein CASSQDVGYYEQYF.

The chain couples TRBV5-1 to TRBJ1-1; TRBD1 is a possible D gene (6 bases). This CDR3 comprises 18 residues. Germline CDR1 reads SGHRS; CDR2 reads YFSETQ. Trimming removed 0 bases at V and 4 bases at J, with 22 bases between. This CDR3 is CASSLEPGHRKVGTEAFF. CDR3 DNA: TGCGCCAGCAGCTTGGAGCCGGGACACCGAAAAGTAGGCACTGAAGCTTTCTTT.

This clonotype was counted between two and nine times. The CDR3 DNA follows: TGCGCCAGCAGCTCCACTAGCGGGAGCTGGGATGAGCAGTTCTTC. Translation gives CASSSTSGSWDEQFF. The rearrangement links TRBV5-1 to TRBJ2-1; 11 bases are a match to TRBD2. CDR3 length: 15 amino acids. The trim removed 3 bases at V and 8 bases at J, leaving 7 bases unmatched. CDR1 is SGHRS, CDR2 YFSETQ, per germline.

A few counts support this clonotype. The chain couples TRBV12-3 or TRBV12-4 to TRBJ1-1, with no clear D. The CDR3 is made up of 13 amino acids. Trimming shortened V by 3 bases and J by 8 bases, and 13 bases separated the two germline ends. CDR3 bases: TGTGCCAGCAGTTTCTCCGCTAGGGTGGAAGCTTTCTTT. It codes for CASSFSARVEAFF.

The rearrangement joins TRBV11-2 to TRBJ2-3; TRBD2 aligns across 13 bases. Germline trimming cut 5 bases from V and 0 bases from J; bases unmatched to any gene: 5. The CDR3 extends over 17 amino acids. Germline V gene data show CDR1 as SGHAT and CDR2 as FQNNGV. In nucleotides, the CDR3 is TGTGCCAGCAGCCGGGGGACTAGCGGGACCAGCACAGATACGCAGTATTTT. Translated: CASSRGTSGTSTDTQYF. Full variable domain (rest looked up from reference TRBV11-2 and TRBJ2-3): EAGVAQSPRYKIIEKRQSVAFWCNPISGHATLYWYQQILGQGPKLLIQFQNNGVVDDSQLPKDRFSAERLKGVDSTLKIQPAKLEDSAVYLCASSRGTSGTSTDTQYFGPGTRLTVL.

This clonotype appeared a few times. The rearrangement links TRBV4-2 to TRBJ1-4; D is undetermined. Per the germline V gene, CDR1 is LGHNA and CDR2 is YNFKEQ. The CDR3 consists of 14 residues. V lost 7 bases and J lost 4, with 13 bases in between. Here the CDR3 reads CASKLAALNEKLFF. In nucleotides, the CDR3 is TGTGCCAGCAAGCTGGCAGCCCTTAATGAAAAACTGTTTTTT.

The chain has TRBV5-1 and TRBJ1-1; unclear D gene. V gave up 0 bases and J gave up 5 bases, with 11 bases separating them. This CDR3 comprises 14 residues. The V gene's germline CDR1 is SGHRS and CDR2 YFSETQ. CDR3 DNA: TGCGCCAGCAGCTTGGGTACGGAGAGAACTGAAGCTTTCTTT. Translating gives CASSLGTERTEAFF.